This TCR beta chain was obtained from a study of blood T cell repertoires in COVID-19. The cohort comprised adults aged 18 to 89 years residing in about two dozen US areas. Participants' own reports of clinical history determined their cohort assignment. With V trimmed by 0 bases and J by 1 base, 11 bases remained unmatched. Germline CDR1 and CDR2: SGDLS and YYNGEE. The CDR3 extends over 19 amino acids. Per the original data handling: Scientists estimated how many nucleated cells there were by amplifying reference gene primers. Measured with immunoSEQ multiplex PCR; TCRdb has only the in-frame clones, and not every one. That table gives V, J and clone size, and the DNA gave D and trimming. The sample holds some 290,000 clones, roughly 93% seen once.

Sequencing was done on a sample of PBMCs or T cells enriched from blood (not recorded which). The TCR sequence derives from a woman in her thirties or forties with acute COVID-19. The chain couples TRBV9 to TRBJ1-1; 11 nucleotides line up with TRBD1. As DNA, the CDR3 is TGTGCCAGCAGCGTAGGGAGCGGACAGGGGGCAATTTCGAACACTGAAGCTTTCTTT. Translated: CASSVGSGQGAISNTEAFF.